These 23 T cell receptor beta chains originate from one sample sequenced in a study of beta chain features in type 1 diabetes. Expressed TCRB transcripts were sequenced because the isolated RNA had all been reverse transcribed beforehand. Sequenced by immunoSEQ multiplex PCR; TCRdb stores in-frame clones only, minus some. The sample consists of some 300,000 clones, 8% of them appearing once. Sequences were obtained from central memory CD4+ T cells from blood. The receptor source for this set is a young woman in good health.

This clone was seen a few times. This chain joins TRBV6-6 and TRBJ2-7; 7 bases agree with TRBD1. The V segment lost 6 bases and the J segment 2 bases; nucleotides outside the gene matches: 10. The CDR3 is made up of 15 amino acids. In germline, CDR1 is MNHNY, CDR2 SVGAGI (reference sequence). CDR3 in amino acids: CASRLQGSGPYEQYF. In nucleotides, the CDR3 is TGTGCCAGCAGGCTACAGGGGTCGGGGCCCTACGAGCAGTACTTC.

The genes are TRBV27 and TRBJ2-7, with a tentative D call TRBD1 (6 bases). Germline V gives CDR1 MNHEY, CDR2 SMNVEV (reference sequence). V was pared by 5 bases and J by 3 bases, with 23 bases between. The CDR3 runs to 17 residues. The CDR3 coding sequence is TGTGCCAGCAGTAGAAGACAGGACCGTGTAGTTCACTACGAGCAGTACTTC. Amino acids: CASSRRQDRVVHYEQYF.

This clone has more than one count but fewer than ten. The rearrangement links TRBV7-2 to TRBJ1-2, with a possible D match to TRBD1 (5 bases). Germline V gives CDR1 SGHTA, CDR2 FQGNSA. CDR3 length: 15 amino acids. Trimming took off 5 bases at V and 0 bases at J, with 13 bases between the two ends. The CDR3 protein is CASSHSGGANYGYTF. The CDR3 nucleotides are TGTGCCAGCAGCCATTCCGGGGGAGCTAACTATGGCTACACCTTC.

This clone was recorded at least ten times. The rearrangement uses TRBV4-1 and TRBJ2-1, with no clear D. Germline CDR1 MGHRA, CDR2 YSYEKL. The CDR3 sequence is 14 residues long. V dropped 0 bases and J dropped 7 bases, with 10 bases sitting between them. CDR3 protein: CASSQDRPSNEQFF. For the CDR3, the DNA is TGCGCCAGCAGCCAAGATCGCCCGTCTAATGAGCAGTTCTTC.

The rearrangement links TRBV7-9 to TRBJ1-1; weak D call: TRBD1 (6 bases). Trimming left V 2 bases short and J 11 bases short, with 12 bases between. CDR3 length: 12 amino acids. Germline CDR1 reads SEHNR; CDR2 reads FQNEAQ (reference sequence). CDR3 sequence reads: CASSLPDSTAFF. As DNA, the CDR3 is TGTGCCAGCAGCTTACCGGACAGTACGGCTTTCTTT. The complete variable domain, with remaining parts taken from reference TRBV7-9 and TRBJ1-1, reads DTGVSQNPRHKITKRGQNVTFRCDPISEHNRLYWYRQTLGQGPEFLTYFQNEAQLEKSRLLSDRFSAERPKGSFSTLEIQRTEQGDSAMYLCASSLPDSTAFFGQGTRLTVV.

CDR3 region: CASSRETYNEQFF. The CDR3 region has the DNA TGTGCCAGCAGTAGGGAGACGTACAATGAGCAGTTCTTC. The J gene is TRBJ2-1, the V gene TRBV6-4; possible D gene TRBD2, 5 bases. The CDR3 is 13 amino acids. Trimming left V 5 bases short and J 4 bases short, with 9 bases between. CDR1 is MRHNA, CDR2 SNTAGT, per germline.

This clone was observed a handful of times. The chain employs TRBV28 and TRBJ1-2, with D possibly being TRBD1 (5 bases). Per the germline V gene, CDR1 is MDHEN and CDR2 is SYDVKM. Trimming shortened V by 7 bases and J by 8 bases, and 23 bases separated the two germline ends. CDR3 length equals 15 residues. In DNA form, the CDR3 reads TGTGCCAGCACCAAACTGGGACCGGGGATATCGGGCTACACCTTC. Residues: CASTKLGPGISGYTF.

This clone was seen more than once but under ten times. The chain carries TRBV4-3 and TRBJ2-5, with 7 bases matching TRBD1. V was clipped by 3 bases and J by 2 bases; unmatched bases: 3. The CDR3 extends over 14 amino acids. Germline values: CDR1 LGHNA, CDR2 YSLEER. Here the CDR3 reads CASSQGQKQETQYF. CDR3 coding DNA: TGCGCCAGCAGCCAGGGACAGAAACAAGAGACCCAGTACTTC.

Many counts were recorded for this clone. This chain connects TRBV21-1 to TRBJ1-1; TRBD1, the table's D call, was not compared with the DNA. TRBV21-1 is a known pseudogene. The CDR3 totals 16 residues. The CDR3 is CASSKASPGMNTEAFF. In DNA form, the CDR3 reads TGTGCCAGCAGCAAAGCCTCCCCAGGGATGAACACTGAAGCTTTCTTT.

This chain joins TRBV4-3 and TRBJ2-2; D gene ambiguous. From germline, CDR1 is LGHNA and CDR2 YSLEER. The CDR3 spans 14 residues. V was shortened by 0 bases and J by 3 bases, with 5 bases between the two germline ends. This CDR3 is CASSQDGHTGELFF. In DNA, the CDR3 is TGCGCCAGCAGCCAAGATGGCCACACCGGGGAGCTGTTTTTT.

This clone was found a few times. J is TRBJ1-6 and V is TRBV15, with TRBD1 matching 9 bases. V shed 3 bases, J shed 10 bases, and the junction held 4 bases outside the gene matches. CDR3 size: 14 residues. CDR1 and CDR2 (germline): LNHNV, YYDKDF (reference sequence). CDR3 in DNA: TGTGCCACCAGCAGGACAGGGGGAGGATCACCCCTCCACTTT. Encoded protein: CATSRTGGGSPLHF.

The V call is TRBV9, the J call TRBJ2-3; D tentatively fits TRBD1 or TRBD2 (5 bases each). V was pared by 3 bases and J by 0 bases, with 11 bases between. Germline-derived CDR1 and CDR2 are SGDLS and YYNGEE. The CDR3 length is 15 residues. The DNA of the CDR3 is TGTGCCAGCAGCGGACCGGGACGGAGCACAGATACGCAGTATTTT. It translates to CASSGPGRSTDTQYF. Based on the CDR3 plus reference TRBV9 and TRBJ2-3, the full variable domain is DSGVTQTPKHLITATGQRVTLRCSPRSGDLSVYWYQQSLDQGLQFLIQYYNGEERAKGNILERFSAQQFPDLHSELNLSSLELGDSALYFCASSGPGRSTDTQYFGPGTRLTVL.

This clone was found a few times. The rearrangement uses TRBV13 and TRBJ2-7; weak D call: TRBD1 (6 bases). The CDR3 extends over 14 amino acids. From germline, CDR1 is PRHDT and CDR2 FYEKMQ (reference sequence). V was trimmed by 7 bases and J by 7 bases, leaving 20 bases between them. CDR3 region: CASTIGVGGREQYF. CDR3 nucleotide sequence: TGTGCCAGCACAATTGGTGTAGGGGGTCGAGAGCAGTACTTC.

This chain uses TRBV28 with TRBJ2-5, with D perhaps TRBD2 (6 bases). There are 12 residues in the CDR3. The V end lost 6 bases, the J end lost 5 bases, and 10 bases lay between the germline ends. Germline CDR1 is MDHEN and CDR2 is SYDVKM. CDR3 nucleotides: TGTGCCAGCAGGGAGGGGCGCGAGACCCAGTACTTC. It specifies CASREGRETQYF.

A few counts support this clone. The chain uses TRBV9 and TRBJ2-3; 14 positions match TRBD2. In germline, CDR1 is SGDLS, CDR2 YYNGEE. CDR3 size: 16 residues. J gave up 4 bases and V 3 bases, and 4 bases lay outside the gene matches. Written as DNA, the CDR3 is TGTGCCAGCAGCGGGGGACTAGCGGGAGTGTCAGATACGCAGTATTTT. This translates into CASSGGLAGVSDTQYF.

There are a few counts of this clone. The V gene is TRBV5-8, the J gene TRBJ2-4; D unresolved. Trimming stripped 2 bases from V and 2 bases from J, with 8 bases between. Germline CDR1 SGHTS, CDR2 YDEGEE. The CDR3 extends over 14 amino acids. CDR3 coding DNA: TGTGCCAGCAGCTTTCCGGAAACCAAAAACATTCAGTACTTC. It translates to CASSFPETKNIQYF.

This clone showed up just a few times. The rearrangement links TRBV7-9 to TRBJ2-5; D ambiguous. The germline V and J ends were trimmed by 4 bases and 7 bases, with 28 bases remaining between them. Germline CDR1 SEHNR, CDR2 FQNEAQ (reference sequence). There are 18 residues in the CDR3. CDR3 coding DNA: TGTGCCAGCAGCTCCCGTGGCTCGGTAGCCGTAAACCTGGGGACCCAGTACTTC. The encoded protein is CASSSRGSVAVNLGTQYF. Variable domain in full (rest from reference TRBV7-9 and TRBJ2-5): DTGVSQNPRHKITKRGQNVTFRCDPISEHNRLYWYRQTLGQGPEFLTYFQNEAQLEKSRLLSDRFSAERPKGSFSTLEIQRTEQGDSAMYLCASSSRGSVAVNLGTQYFGPGTRLLVL.

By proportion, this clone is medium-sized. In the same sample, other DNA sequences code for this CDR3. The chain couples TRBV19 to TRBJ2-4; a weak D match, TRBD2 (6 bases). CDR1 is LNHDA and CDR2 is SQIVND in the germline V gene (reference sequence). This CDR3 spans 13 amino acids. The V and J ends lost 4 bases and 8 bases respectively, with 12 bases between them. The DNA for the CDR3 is TGTGCCAGTAGTAGAGGCAGGGAGGACATTCAGTACTTC. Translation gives CASSRGREDIQYF.

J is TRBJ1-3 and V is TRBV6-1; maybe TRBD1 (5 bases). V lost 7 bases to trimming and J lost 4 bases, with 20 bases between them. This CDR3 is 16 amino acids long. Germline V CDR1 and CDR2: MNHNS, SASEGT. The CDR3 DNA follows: TGTGCCAGCACCGAAGCTGGCGGGGGTAGAGGAAACACCATATATTTT. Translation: CASTEAGGGRGNTIYF.

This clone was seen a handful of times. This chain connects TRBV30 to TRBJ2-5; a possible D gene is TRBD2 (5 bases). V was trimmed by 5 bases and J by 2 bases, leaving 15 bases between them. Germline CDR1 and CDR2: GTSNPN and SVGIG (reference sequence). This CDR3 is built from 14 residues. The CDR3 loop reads CAWGRGSGQETQYF. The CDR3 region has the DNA TGTGCCTGGGGCCGGGGTTCTGGGCAAGAGACCCAGTACTTC.

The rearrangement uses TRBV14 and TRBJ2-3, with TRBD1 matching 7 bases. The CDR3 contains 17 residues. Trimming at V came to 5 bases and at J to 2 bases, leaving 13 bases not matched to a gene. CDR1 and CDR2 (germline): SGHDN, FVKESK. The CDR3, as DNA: TGTGCCAGCAGCGCCTGGCAGGGGGACATCCTCACAGATACGCAGTATTTT. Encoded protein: CASSAWQGDILTDTQYF.

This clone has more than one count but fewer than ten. The DNA of the CDR3 is TGTGCCTCCATGACAGGTCACACCGGGGAGCTGTTTTTT. Translated: CASMTGHTGELFF. The chain has TRBV5-4 and TRBJ2-2, with a tentative D call TRBD1 (6 bases). V was shortened by 10 bases and J by 3 bases, with 13 bases between the two germline ends. Germline lookup yields CDR1 SGHNT and CDR2 YYREEE (reference sequence). This CDR3 region has 13 residues.

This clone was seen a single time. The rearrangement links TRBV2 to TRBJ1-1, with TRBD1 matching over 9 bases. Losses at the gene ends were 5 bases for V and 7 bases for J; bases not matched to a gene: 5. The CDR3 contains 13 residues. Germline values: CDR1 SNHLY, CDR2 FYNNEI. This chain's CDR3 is CASSRTGAVEAFF. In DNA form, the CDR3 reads TGTGCCAGCAGTCGGACAGGGGCGGTTGAAGCTTTCTTT.